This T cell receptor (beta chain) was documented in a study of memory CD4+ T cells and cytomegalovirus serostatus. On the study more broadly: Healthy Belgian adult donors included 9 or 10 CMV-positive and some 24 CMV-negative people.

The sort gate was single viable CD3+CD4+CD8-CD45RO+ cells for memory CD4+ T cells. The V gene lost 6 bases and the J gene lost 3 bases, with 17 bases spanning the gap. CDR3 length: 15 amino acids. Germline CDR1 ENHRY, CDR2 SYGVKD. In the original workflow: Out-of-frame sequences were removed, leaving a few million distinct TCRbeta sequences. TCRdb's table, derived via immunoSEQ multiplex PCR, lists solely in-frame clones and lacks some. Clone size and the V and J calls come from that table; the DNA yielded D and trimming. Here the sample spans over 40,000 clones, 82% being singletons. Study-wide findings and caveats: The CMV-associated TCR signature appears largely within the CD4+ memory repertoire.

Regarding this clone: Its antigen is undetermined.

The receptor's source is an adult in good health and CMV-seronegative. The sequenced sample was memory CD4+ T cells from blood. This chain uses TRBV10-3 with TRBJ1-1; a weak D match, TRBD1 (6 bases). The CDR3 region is CAISAGTLIDTEAFF. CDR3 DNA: TGTGCCATCAGCGCCGGGACACTGATCGACACTGAAGCTTTCTTT.